Below are 21 T cell receptor beta chains sequenced from a single sample in a study of sequential checkpoint blockade in melanoma. Noted treatment: randomized to nivolumab then ipilimumab (arm A) or the reverse (arm B). Libraries were prepared by immunoSEQ multiplex PCR; TCRdb keeps only in-frame clonotypes and omits some of them. The table records 3,000 to 4,000 clones, roughly 24% of them present only once. Sequenced here: tumor tissue (inferred from file names), sampled from a patient given nivolumab and ipilimumab in sequence. Source of these receptors: a human donor with melanoma.

This clone was seen at least ten times. This rearrangement joins TRBV11-3 to TRBJ2-3, with TRBD2 identical over 11 bases. Trimming removed 5 bases from V and 5 bases from J; junction bases left unmatched: 9. This CDR3 is built from 16 residues. The germline gives CDR1 SGHNT, CDR2 YENEEA. In DNA, the CDR3 is TGTGCCAGCAGCCGAAGAACTAGCGGGGGAGTAGATACGCAGTATTTT. Encoded protein: CASSRRTSGGVDTQYF.

This clone has just a few counts. The rearrangement links TRBV15 to TRBJ1-3; 7 nucleotides agree with TRBD1. CDR3 length: 15 amino acids. With 3 bases clipped from V and 2 bases from J, the junction kept 4 bases outside the gene matches. Per the germline V gene, CDR1 is LNHNV and CDR2 is YYDKDF (reference sequence). The CDR3: CATSSDRDPGNTIYF. The CDR3 DNA reads as TGTGCCACCAGCAGTGACAGGGATCCTGGAAACACCATATATTTT.

This clone is large within its sample. The DNA of the CDR3 is TGTGCCAGCAGCGTAGCCGCGGACACTGAAGCTTTCTTT. It codes for CASSVAADTEAFF. The chain carries TRBV9 and TRBJ1-1; unclear D gene. The CDR3 is 13 residues long. V gave up 0 bases and J gave up 3 bases, with 6 bases separating them. Per the germline V gene, CDR1 is SGDLS and CDR2 is YYNGEE.

This clone came up many times. V and J are TRBV11-3 and TRBJ1-2, with D perhaps matching TRBD1 (6 bases). This CDR3 has 17 amino acids. Trimming took off 1 base at V and 0 bases at J, with 15 bases between the two ends. Germline lookup yields CDR1 SGHNT and CDR2 YENEEA. The CDR3 nucleotides are TGTGCCAGCAGCTTAGTTGTGGGGGGCGCATCTAACTATGGCTACACCTTC. This sequence encodes CASSLVVGGASNYGYTF. Combining the CDR3 with reference TRBV11-3 and TRBJ1-2 gives the whole variable domain EAGVVQSPRYKIIEKKQPVAFWCNPISGHNTLYWYLQNLGQGPELLIRYENEEAVDDSQLPKDRFSAERLKGVDSTLKIQPAELGDSAVYLCASSLVVGGASNYGYTFGSGTRLTVV.

The table lists this clone with a few counts. The chain recombines TRBV11-3 with TRBJ2-7, with D tentatively TRBD1 or TRBD2 (5 bases each). The CDR3 totals 14 residues. Deletions cut 1 base from V and 2 bases from J, with 9 bases between. CDR1 and CDR2 (germline): SGHNT, YENEEA. This CDR3 is CASSLGVGPYEQYF. The DNA for the CDR3 is TGTGCCAGCAGCTTAGGGGTGGGACCCTACGAGCAGTACTTC.

This clone was seen only a few times. The V gene is TRBV6-8, the J gene TRBJ1-1, with D hard to call. The ends were cut back, 0 bases at V and 3 bases at J, with 11 bases in the middle. Per germline, CDR1 MNHGY and CDR2 SAAAGT. The CDR3 covers 15 residues. The CDR3 DNA reads as TGTGCCAGCAGTTACTCGAAAACATGGGACACTGAAGCTTTCTTT. This codes for CASSYSKTWDTEAFF.

This clone showed up many times. The chain employs TRBV9 and TRBJ2-7; D possibly matches TRBD1 or TRBD2 (5 bases each). Trimming removed 4 bases from V and 2 bases from J, with 13 bases in between. From germline, CDR1 is SGDLS and CDR2 YYNGEE. The CDR3 is made up of 14 amino acids. In DNA, the CDR3 is TGTGCCAGCAGCTCCGGGACCCTAGCCTACGAGCAGTACTTC. Translated: CASSSGTLAYEQYF. The full variable domain, completed using reference TRBV9 and TRBJ2-7, is DSGVTQTPKHLITATGQRVTLRCSPRSGDLSVYWYQQSLDQGLQFLIQYYNGEERAKGNILERFSAQQFPDLHSELNLSSLELGDSALYFCASSSGTLAYEQYFGPGTRLTVT.

This clone has more than one count but fewer than ten. V gene TRBV9 combines with J gene TRBJ2-2; D is uncertain. The CDR3 has 16 residues. Per the germline V gene, CDR1 is SGDLS and CDR2 is YYNGEE. The ends were cut back, 0 bases at V and 0 bases at J, with 9 bases in the middle. CDR3 loop: CASSVGGVANTGELFF. As DNA, the CDR3 is TGTGCCAGCAGCGTAGGCGGAGTCGCGAACACCGGGGAGCTGTTTTTT.

This chain uses TRBV11-3 with TRBJ2-7, with TRBD2 matching 8 bases. The length of the CDR3 is 15 residues. Germline values: CDR1 SGHNT, CDR2 YENEEA. J lost 5 bases, V lost 2 bases, and 8 bases had no gene match. In DNA form, the CDR3 reads TGTGCCAGCAGCTTAAGGGCGGGGGGTCGGAACGAGCAGTACTTC. Amino acid sequence: CASSLRAGGRNEQYF.

This clone was detected ten times or more. The chain links TRBV11-3 to TRBJ1-6; 9 bases are a match to TRBD1. The CDR3 contains 15 residues. Per germline, CDR1 SGHNT and CDR2 YENEEA. The ends lost 1 base at V and 9 bases at J; junction bases unmatched: 4. The DNA of the CDR3 is TGTGCCAGCAGCTTAGGACAGGGGGTAGGTTCACCCCTCCACTTT. Translating it yields CASSLGQGVGSPLHF.

CDR3 bases: TGTGCCAGGACCGGACGGGATAGCAATCAGCCCCAGCATTTT. This sequence encodes CARTGRDSNQPQHF. The J gene is TRBJ1-5, the V gene TRBV19, with D hard to call. V was cut by 9 bases and J by 0 bases, with 12 bases left in between. Germline V lookup: CDR1 LNHDA, CDR2 SQIVND (reference sequence). The CDR3 is 14 amino acids.

There are many counts of this clone. The chain has TRBV11-3 and TRBJ2-3; D is unclear. Per the germline V gene, CDR1 is SGHNT and CDR2 is YENEEA. The CDR3 has 16 residues. V lost 1 base, J lost 0 bases, and 11 bases lay in between. DNA for the CDR3: TGTGCCAGCAGCTTAGGTATGACAACTAGCACAGATACGCAGTATTTT. Encoded protein: CASSLGMTTSTDTQYF.

The rearrangement links TRBV19 to TRBJ1-1, with D possibly being TRBD1 (5 bases). The CDR3 is 13 residues long. The germline CDR1 and CDR2 sequences are LNHDA and SQIVND (reference sequence). V was pared by 8 bases and J by 0 bases, with 10 bases between. The CDR3 sequence: CASSDRLNTEAFF. CDR3 DNA sequence: TGTGCCAGTTCCGACAGATTGAACACTGAAGCTTTCTTT.

This chain connects TRBV25-1 to TRBJ2-7; 10 bases agree with TRBD1. Germline-derived CDR1 and CDR2 are MGHDK and SYGVNS. The CDR3 contains 16 residues. V shed 3 bases and J 1 base; nucleotides not matched to a gene: 6. The CDR3 is CASSEAGTGVSYEQYF. CDR3 coding DNA: TGTGCCAGCAGTGAGGCCGGGACAGGGGTATCCTACGAGCAGTACTTC.

V is TRBV30 and J is TRBJ1-5; TRBD1 is a possible D gene (6 bases). Germline V gene lookup returns CDR1 GTSNPN and CDR2 SVGIG (reference sequence). V lost 1 base to trimming and J lost 0 bases, with 13 bases between them. The CDR3 has 16 amino acids. The CDR3 region is CAWSDLRGVSNQPQHF. The CDR3 bases are TGTGCCTGGAGTGATTTAAGGGGGGTTAGCAATCAGCCCCAGCATTTT.

The J gene is TRBJ2-1, the V gene TRBV30, with a weak D call TRBD1 (7 bases). The CDR3 contains 13 residues. Germline CDR1 is GTSNPN and CDR2 is SVGIG (reference sequence). The germline V and J ends were trimmed by 3 bases and 9 bases, with 15 bases remaining between them. The CDR3 loop reads CAWRKGAGIEQFF. The CDR3 nucleotides are TGTGCCTGGAGGAAGGGGGCGGGAATTGAGCAGTTCTTC.

In its sample, this clone was seen a few times. V and J are TRBV30 and TRBJ1-5, with D uncertain. This CDR3 is built from 13 residues. The germline V gene encodes CDR1 GTSNPN and CDR2 SVGIG (reference sequence). V was clipped by 0 bases and J by 5 bases, with 8 bases between them. The CDR3 DNA sequence: TGTGCCTGGAGTGTACATGGCGATCAGCCCCAGCATTTT. Translation gives CAWSVHGDQPQHF.

The chain couples TRBV6-8 to TRBJ2-5; no clear D gene. The CDR3 covers 13 residues. V lost 2 bases to trimming and J lost 5 bases, with 9 bases between them. Per the germline V gene, CDR1 is MNHGY and CDR2 is SAAAGT. The CDR3 bases are TGTGCCAGCAGTTACCCCCGCCGGGAGACCCAGTACTTC. Translation: CASSYPRRETQYF.

The CDR3 spells CASSRSDTYGYTF. The CDR3 nucleotides are TGTGCCAGCTCACGGTCGGACACCTATGGCTACACCTTC. The chain is built from TRBV18 and TRBJ1-2; D is possibly TRBD1 (5 bases). The germline V gene has CDR1 KGHSH and CDR2 LQKENI. The CDR3 loop spans 13 amino acids. Between the trimmed V and J ends, which lost 4 bases and 4 bases, there was a span of 10 bases.

V and J are TRBV19 and TRBJ1-5; D uncertain. V dropped 8 bases and J dropped 1 base, with 6 bases sitting between them. The V gene's germline CDR1 is LNHDA and CDR2 SQIVND (reference sequence). The CDR3 has 12 amino acids. The CDR3 loop reads CASRSSNQPQHF. Here the CDR3 DNA reads TGTGCCAGTCGTTCGAGCAATCAGCCCCAGCATTTT.

Relative to its sample, this clone is medium-sized (0.01 to 0.1%). The rearrangement joins TRBV6-8 to TRBJ1-1; maybe TRBD1 (5 bases). CDR1 and CDR2 (germline): MNHGY, SAAAGT. V was cut by 5 bases and J by 5 bases, with 21 bases left in between. This CDR3 has 16 amino acids. This chain's CDR3 is CASSLTSDSGKTEAFF. The CDR3 region has the DNA TGTGCCAGCAGTCTTACTAGTGACAGCGGGAAGACTGAAGCTTTCTTT.